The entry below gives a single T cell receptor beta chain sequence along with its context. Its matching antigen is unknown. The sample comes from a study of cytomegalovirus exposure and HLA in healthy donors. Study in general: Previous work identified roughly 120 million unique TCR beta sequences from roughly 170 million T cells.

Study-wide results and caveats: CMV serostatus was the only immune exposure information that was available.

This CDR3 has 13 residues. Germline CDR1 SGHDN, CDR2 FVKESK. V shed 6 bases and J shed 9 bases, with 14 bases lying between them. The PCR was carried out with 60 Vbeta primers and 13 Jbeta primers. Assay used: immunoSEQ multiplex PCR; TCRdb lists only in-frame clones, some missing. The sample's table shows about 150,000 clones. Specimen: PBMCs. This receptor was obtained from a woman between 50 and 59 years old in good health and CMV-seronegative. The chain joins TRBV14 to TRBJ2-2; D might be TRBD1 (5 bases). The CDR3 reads CASSQGWGRELFF. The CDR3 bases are TGTGCCAGCAGTCAGGGTTGGGGCAGGGAGCTGTTTTTT.